This T cell receptor (beta chain) was sequenced in a study of OX40 agonist ivuxolimab in advanced cancers. Background on the study: Partial responses were achieved by three patients, of whom one had hepatocellular carcinoma and two had cutaneous melanoma. Study-wide results and limits: In general, CD8+ T cells held more expanded clones than CD4+ did, on average. Dosing at 0.1 to 3.0 mg/kg was accompanied by clonal expansion of CD4+ and CD8+ blood T cells by week 6.

In regard to this clone: Its antigen remains unidentified.

Looked up from germline, CDR1 is SQVTM and CDR2 is ANQGSEA. The V end was cut by 3 bases, the J end by 4 bases, with 18 bases between. The CDR3 extends over 15 amino acids. Clones were sequenced by immunoSEQ multiplex PCR, and TCRdb holds only the in-frame ones, with some missing. The sample has approximately 45,000 clones; roughly four fifths are singletons. V and J are TRBV29-1 and TRBJ2-5, with a possible D match to TRBD2 (5 bases). This TCR derives from an adult with an advanced solid tumor such as melanoma, head and neck, liver or kidney cancer. The source material was CD4+ or CD8+ T cells sorted from blood, sampled in a trial of the OX40 agonist ivuxolimab. CDR3: CSVEPGRGRVETQYF. CDR3 coding DNA: TGCAGCGTTGAGCCTGGACGGGGAAGGGTAGAGACCCAGTACTTC.